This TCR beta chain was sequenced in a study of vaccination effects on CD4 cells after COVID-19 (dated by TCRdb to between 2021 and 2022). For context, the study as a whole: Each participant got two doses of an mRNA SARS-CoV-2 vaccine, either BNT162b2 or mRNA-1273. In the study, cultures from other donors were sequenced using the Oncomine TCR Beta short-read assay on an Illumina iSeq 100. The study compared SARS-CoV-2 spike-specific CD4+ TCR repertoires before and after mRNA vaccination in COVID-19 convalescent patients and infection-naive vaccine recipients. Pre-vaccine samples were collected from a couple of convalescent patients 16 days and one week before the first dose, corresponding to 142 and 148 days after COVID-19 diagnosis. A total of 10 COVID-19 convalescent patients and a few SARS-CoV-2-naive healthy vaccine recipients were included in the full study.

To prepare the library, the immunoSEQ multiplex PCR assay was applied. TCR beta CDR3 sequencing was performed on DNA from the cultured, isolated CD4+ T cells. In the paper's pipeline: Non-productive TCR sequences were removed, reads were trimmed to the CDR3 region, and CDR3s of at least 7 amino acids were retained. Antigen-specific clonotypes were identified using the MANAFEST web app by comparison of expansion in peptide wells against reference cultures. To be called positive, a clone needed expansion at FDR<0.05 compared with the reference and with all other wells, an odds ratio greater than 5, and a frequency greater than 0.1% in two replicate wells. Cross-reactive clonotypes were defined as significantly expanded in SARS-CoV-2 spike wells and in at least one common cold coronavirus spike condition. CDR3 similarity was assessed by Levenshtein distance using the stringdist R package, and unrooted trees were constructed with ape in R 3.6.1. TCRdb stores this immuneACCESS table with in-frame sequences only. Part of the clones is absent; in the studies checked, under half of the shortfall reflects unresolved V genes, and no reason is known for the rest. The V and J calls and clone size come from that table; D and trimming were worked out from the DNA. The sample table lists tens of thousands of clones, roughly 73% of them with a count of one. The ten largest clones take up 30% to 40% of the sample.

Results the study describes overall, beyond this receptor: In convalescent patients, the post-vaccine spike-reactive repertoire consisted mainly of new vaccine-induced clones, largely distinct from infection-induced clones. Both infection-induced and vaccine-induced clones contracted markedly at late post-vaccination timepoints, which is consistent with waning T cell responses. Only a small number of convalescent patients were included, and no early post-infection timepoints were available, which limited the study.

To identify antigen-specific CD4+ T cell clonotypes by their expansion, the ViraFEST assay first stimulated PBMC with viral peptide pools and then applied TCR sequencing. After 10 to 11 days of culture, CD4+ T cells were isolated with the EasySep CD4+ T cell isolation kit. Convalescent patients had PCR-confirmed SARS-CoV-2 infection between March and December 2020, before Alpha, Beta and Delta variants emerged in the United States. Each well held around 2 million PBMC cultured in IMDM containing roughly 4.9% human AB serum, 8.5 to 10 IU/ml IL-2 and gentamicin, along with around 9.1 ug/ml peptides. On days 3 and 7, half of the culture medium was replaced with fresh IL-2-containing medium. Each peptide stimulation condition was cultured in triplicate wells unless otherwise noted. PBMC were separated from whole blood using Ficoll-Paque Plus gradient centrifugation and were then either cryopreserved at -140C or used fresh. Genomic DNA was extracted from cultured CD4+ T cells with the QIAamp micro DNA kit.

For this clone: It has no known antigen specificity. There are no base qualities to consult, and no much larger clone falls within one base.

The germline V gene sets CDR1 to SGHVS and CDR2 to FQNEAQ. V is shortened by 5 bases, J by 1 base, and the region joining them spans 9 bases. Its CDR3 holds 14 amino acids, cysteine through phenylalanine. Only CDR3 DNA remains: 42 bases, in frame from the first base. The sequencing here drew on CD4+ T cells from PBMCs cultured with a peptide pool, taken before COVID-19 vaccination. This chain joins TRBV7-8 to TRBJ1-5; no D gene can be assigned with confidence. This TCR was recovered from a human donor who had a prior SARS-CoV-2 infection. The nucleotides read TGTGCCAGCAGCCCGGGTCTAAGCAATCAGCCCCAGCATTTT. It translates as CASSPGLSNQPQHF.